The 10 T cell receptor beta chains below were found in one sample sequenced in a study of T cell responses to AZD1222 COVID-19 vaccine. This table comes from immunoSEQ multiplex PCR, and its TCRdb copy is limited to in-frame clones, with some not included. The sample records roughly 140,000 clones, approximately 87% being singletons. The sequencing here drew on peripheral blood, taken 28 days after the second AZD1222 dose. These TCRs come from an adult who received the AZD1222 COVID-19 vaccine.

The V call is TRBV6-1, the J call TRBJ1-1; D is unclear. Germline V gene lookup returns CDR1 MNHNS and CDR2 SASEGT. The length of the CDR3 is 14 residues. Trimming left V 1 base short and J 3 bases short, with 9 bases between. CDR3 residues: CASSEEAWDTEAFF. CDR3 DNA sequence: TGTGCCAGCAGTGAAGAGGCATGGGACACTGAAGCTTTCTTT.

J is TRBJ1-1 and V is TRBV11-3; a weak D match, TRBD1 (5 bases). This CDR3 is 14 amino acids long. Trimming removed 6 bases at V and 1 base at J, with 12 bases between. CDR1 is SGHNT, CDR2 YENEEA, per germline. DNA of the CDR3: TGTGCCAGCAGACCGGGCAGGGAGAACACTGAAGCTTTCTTT. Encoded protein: CASRPGRENTEAFF.

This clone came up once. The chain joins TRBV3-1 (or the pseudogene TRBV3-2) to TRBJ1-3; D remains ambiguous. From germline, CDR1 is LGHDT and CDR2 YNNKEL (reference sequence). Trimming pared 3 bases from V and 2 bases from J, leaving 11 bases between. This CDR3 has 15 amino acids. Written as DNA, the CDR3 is TGTGCCAGCAGCCACCGGTCGATAGCTGGAAACACCATATATTTT. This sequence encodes CASSHRSIAGNTIYF.

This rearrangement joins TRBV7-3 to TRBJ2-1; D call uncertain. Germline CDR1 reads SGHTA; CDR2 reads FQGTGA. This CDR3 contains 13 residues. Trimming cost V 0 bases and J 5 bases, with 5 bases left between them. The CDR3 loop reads CASSLTANNEQFF. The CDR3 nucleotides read TGTGCCAGCAGCTTAACAGCGAACAATGAGCAGTTCTTC.

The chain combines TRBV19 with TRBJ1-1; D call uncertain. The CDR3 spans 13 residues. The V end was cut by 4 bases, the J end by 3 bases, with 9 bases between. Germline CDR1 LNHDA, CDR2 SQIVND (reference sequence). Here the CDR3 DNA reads TGTGCCAGTAGTACCCCCCCGGACACTGAAGCTTTCTTT. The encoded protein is CASSTPPDTEAFF.

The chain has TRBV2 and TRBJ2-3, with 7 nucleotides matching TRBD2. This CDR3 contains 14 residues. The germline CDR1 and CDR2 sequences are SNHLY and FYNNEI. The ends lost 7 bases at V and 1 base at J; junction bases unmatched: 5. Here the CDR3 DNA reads TGTGCCAGCAAGGGCGGGAGAGGCACAGATACGCAGTATTTT. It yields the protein CASKGGRGTDTQYF.

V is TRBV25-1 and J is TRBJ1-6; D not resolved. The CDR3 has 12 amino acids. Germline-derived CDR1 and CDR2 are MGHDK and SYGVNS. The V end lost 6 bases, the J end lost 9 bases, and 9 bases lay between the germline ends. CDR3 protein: CASRGGSSPLHF. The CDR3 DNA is TGTGCCAGCAGGGGCGGGAGTTCACCCCTCCACTTT.

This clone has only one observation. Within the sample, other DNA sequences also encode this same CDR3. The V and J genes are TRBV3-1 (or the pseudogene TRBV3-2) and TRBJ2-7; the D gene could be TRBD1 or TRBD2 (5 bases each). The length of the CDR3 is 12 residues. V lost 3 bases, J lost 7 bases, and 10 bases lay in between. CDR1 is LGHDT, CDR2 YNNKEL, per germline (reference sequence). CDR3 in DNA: TGTGCCAGCAGCCAGGGTGAGGGGGAGCAGTACTTC. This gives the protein CASSQGEGEQYF.

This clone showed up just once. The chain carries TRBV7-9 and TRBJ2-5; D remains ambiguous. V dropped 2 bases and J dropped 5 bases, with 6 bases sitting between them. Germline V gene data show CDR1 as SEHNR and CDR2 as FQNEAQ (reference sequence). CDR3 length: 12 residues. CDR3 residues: CASSLNSETQYF. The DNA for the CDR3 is TGTGCCAGCAGCTTAAATTCGGAGACCCAGTACTTC. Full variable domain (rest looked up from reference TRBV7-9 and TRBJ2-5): DTGVSQNPRHKITKRGQNVTFRCDPISEHNRLYWYRQTLGQGPEFLTYFQNEAQLEKSRLLSDRFSAERPKGSFSTLEIQRTEQGDSAMYLCASSLNSETQYFGPGTRLLVL.

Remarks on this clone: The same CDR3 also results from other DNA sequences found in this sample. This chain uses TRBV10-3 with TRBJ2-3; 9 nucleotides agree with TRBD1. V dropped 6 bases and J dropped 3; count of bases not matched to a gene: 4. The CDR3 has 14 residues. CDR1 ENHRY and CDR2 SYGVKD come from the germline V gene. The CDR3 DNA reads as TGTGCCATCAGACCGGGACAGGGTACAGATACGCAGTATTTT. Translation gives CAIRPGQGTDTQYF.